This entry is about one T cell receptor beta chain. Its cognate antigen is unknown. J gave up 1 base and V 0 bases, and 0 bases lay outside the gene matches. CDR1 is SGDLS, CDR2 YYNGEE, per germline. The CDR3 is 16 amino acids. This entry belongs to a study of siplizumab effects on memory and regulatory T cells. Study-wide points: The authors mapped only a minor fraction of alloreactive clones to unstimulated subsets. Siplizumab significantly lowered the alloreactive sequences that could be traced to unstimulated CD4+ memory cells.

Per individual sample, some 10^5 TCR templates were assayed. Only in-frame clones appear in the TCRdb table, and some are missing; sequencing was by immunoSEQ multiplex PCR. The data contain 50,000 to 75,000 clones, 79% of them seen just once; the ten biggest clones take up 0.4% to 0.45%. The sample consisted of memory CD4+ T cells sorted from blood. The chain is built from TRBV9 and TRBJ2-5; 13 positions agree with TRBD2. The TCR originated in a human donor in good health. CDR3 sequence (DNA): TGTGCCAGCAGCGTAGGGACTAGCGGGGGCCAAGAGACCCAGTACTTC. This translates into CASSVGTSGGQETQYF.